This T cell receptor (beta chain) was retrieved from a study of shared clonotypes between healthy human individuals. Only in-frame clones appear in the TCRdb table, and some are missing; sequencing was by immunoSEQ multiplex PCR. In the table there are nearly 600,000 clones, less than 97% of which are singletons. The CDR3 consists of 13 residues. Trimming removed 8 bases from V and 0 bases from J, with 8 bases in between. Germline lookup yields CDR1 MDHEN and CDR2 SYDVKM. The naive CD8 population came from CD45RO-negative cells selected for CCR7, without terminally differentiated effector memory CD45RA+ cells.

Sequencing input: naive CD8+ T cells sorted from blood. The source of this sequence is a woman aged 25 to 45 in good health. The V call is TRBV28, the J call TRBJ1-5, with D unresolved. CDR3 sequence: CASHQFSNQPQHF. CDR3 in DNA: TGTGCCAGCCATCAGTTTAGCAATCAGCCCCAGCATTTT.